The entry below gives a single T cell receptor (beta chain) sequence along with its context. Its recognized antigen is unknown. Base-call qualities are not available, and no considerably larger clone is one nucleotide away. V gives up 0 bases and J gives up 11 bases, and the segment between their germline ends measures 13 bases. There are 13 amino acids in the CDR3, from cysteine to phenylalanine inclusive. Only the CDR3 region is kept as DNA, spanning 39 bases read in frame from base 1. CDR1 and CDR2, looked up from the germline V gene, are MGHRA and YSYEKL. The data were obtained in a study of technical replicates of blood from a few donors (dated by TCRdb to about 2017). The library was made by the immunoSEQ multiplex PCR assay. This immuneACCESS table, as held by TCRdb, lists in-frame sequences with V and J called but not all clones. Of the missing ones, under half trace to an unresolved V gene in checked studies; the others have no known cause. Here the sample has 75,000 to 90,000 clones; 85% to 95% occur a single time. 0.3% to 0.35% of the sample is in the top ten clones.

The sample comprised T cells isolated from PBMCs. The chain joins TRBV4-1 to TRBJ1-1, with TRBD1 perhaps the D gene, on 5 matching bases. The sequence came from a human donor in good health. In nucleotide form, the sequence is TGCGCCAGCAGCCAAGATCCGGGGGATGAGGCTTTCTTT. Translated, it reads CASSQDPGDEAFF.